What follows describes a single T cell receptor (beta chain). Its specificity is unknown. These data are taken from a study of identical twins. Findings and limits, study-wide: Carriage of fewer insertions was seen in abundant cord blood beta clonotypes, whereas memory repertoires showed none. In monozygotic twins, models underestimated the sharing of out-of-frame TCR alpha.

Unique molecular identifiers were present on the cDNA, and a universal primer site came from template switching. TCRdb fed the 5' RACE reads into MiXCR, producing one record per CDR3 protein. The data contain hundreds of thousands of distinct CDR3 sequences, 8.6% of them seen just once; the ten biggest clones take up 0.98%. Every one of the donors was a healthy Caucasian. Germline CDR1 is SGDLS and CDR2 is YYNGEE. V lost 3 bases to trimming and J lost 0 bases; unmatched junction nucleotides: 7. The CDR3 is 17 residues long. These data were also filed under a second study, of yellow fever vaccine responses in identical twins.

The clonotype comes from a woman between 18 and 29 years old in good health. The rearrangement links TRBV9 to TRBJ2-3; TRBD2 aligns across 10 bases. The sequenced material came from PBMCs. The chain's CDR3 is CASSAHSGRPSTDTQYF. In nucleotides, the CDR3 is TGTGCCAGCAGCGCCCATAGCGGGAGGCCTAGCACAGATACGCAGTATTTT.